Each of the 9 T cell receptor beta chains below was sequenced from the same sample in a study of blood T cell repertoires in COVID-19. The protocol was immunoSEQ multiplex PCR, while the TCRdb copy is restricted to in-frame clones and leaves out a portion. The data contain fewer than 20,000 clones, 82% of them seen just once; the ten biggest clones take up roughly 23%. The sequenced sample consisted of peripheral blood. These receptors all come from an elderly man with active COVID-19.

The rearrangement joins TRBV7-9 to TRBJ2-7; 7 bases are shared with TRBD2. CDR1 SEHNR and CDR2 FQNEAQ come from the germline V gene (reference sequence). The V segment lost 1 base and the J segment 4 bases; nucleotides outside the gene matches: 10. This CDR3 is built from 16 residues. CDR3 sequence: CASSLEAGPLVYEQYF. CDR3 in DNA: TGTGCCAGCAGCTTAGAAGCGGGACCTCTCGTTTACGAGCAGTACTTC.

CDR3 nucleotide sequence: TGCAGCGTTGAAGACTCTAGCGGGAGGGCGGAAACCGGGGAGCTGTTTTTT. Protein: CSVEDSSGRAETGELFF. This chain joins TRBV29-1 and TRBJ2-2, with 12 positions matching TRBD2. CDR1 is SQVTM and CDR2 is ANQGSEA in the germline V gene. Unmatched junction bases numbered 7, after V lost 0 bases and J lost 5 bases. The CDR3 sequence is 17 residues long.

The rearrangement joins TRBV5-1 to TRBJ2-3; D possibly corresponds to TRBD2 (6 bases). CDR3 size: 14 residues. Trimming removed 1 base from V and 0 bases from J, with 6 bases in between. Germline values: CDR1 SGHRS, CDR2 YFSETQ. The CDR3 bases are TGCGCCAGCAGCTTGAGCGGGAGCACAGATACGCAGTATTTT. As protein: CASSLSGSTDTQYF.

This chain links TRBV28 with TRBJ1-1, with 9 bases matching TRBD1. The trim removed 5 bases at V and 11 bases at J, leaving 9 bases unmatched. CDR1 and CDR2 from the germline V gene are MDHEN and SYDVKM. CDR3 size: 13 residues. This chain's CDR3 is CASSGDDRGRAFF. The CDR3 DNA reads as TGTGCCAGCAGTGGGGACGACAGGGGGAGGGCTTTCTTT.

This clone occurred once. This rearrangement joins TRBV7-8 to TRBJ1-5; weak D call: TRBD1 (6 bases). Germline CDR1 SGHVS, CDR2 FQNEAQ. This CDR3 has 15 residues. The V end lost 5 bases, the J end lost 6 bases, and 17 bases lay between the germline ends. This CDR3 is CASSRGQYEAQPQHF. The CDR3 DNA is TGTGCCAGCAGCCGAGGACAGTATGAGGCTCAGCCCCAGCATTTT.

The chain uses TRBV19 and TRBJ2-4; 7 positions agree with TRBD1. V was clipped by 6 bases and J by 9 bases; unmatched bases: 8. The CDR3 loop spans 13 amino acids. The germline CDR1 and CDR2 sequences are LNHDA and SQIVND (reference sequence). The CDR3 is CASRPGTAVIQYF. CDR3 DNA sequence: TGTGCCAGTAGGCCCGGGACAGCAGTCATTCAGTACTTC.

V and J are TRBV4-3 and TRBJ2-1, with 9 bases identical to TRBD2. CDR3 length: 17 residues. The V segment lost 2 bases and the J segment 5 bases; nucleotides outside the gene matches: 10. Germline V lookup: CDR1 LGHNA, CDR2 YSLEER. The CDR3 sequence is CASSQYLRTSAHNEQFF. In DNA form, the CDR3 reads TGCGCCAGCAGCCAATACCTCCGGACTAGCGCACACAATGAGCAGTTCTTC.

This clone showed up just a few times. V gene TRBV5-4 combines with J gene TRBJ2-5; 9 nucleotides match TRBD1. CDR1 is SGHNT and CDR2 is YYREEE in the germline V gene (reference sequence). This CDR3 contains 15 residues. With 4 bases clipped from V and 2 bases from J, the junction kept 6 bases outside the gene matches. The CDR3 sequence is CASSRSTGGQETQYF. The CDR3 region has the DNA TGTGCCAGCAGCCGATCGACAGGGGGGCAAGAGACCCAGTACTTC.

The CDR3 DNA reads as TGTGCCAGCAGGGATTCGGGACTAGCGGGCGCGAACACCGGGGAGCTGTTTTTT. Translation gives CASRDSGLAGANTGELFF. The chain recombines TRBV28 with TRBJ2-2, with TRBD2 identical over 12 bases. J was trimmed by 0 bases and V by 6 bases; bases with no gene match: 8. Germline CDR1 and CDR2: MDHEN and SYDVKM. The CDR3 is 18 residues long.